This T cell receptor (beta chain) was observed in a study of shared clonotypes between healthy human individuals. Study-wide results and limits: Even with large depth, rarefaction showed that sorted-subset sequencing was incomplete. When naive CD4 clonotypes were compared across a few donors, roughly 4.9% were shared. Naive subsets generally exceeded memory subsets in estimated richness.

Among the donors, all were Caucasian adults who lived in Nashville, Tennessee. V was clipped by 9 bases and J by 7 bases; unmatched bases: 14. The CDR3 length is 14 residues. Germline V gene lookup returns CDR1 SNHLY and CDR2 FYNNEI. Generated by immunoSEQ multiplex PCR, the TCRdb table keeps only in-frame clones and is missing some. The sample has about 2.4 million clones; 90% to 95% are singletons. As to this clone: Antigen unknown.

The receptor was derived from a man between 18 and 35 years old in good health. Some clones in this sample may be carry-over from other donors' samples. The chain carries TRBV2 and TRBJ2-5; 7 bases match TRBD1. The sample taken for sequencing was naive CD4+ T cells from PBMCs. Regarding subset: CD45RA+ positively selected. The CDR3 region has the DNA TGTGCCAGTTCCTACTTGACAGGGACGGTGACCCAGTACTTC. Amino acids: CASSYLTGTVTQYF.